This T cell receptor (beta chain) was observed in a study of T cells in localized non-small cell lung cancer. Turning to this clone: Its antigen is not identified.

Generated by immunoSEQ multiplex PCR, the TCRdb table keeps only in-frame clones and is missing some. This table holds around 67,000 clones, almost 90% found once. Overall study results and limits: Tumor samples were not multi-region, leaving intratumor heterogeneity unexcluded. Uninvolved neighboring lung showed the greatest T cell clonality, exceeding tumor.

The CDR3 loop spans 14 amino acids. CDR1 is SNHLY and CDR2 is FYNNEI in the germline V gene. The V end was cut by 6 bases, the J end by 0 bases, with 11 bases between. The sequence was collected from a woman aged 40 to 75 with stage I lung adenocarcinoma. The sample consisted of peripheral blood, taken before any cancer treatment. The rearrangement uses TRBV2 and TRBJ1-2; D call uncertain. Written as DNA, the CDR3 is TGTGCCAGCAGCCTACAGCTTTCTAACTATGGCTACACCTTC. Its translation is CASSLQLSNYGYTF. The full variable domain, with the rest looked up from reference TRBV2 and TRBJ1-2, is EPEVTQTPSHQVTQMGQEVILRCVPISNHLYFYWYRQILGQKVEFLVSFYNNEISEKSEIFDDQFSVERPDGSNFTLKIRSTKLEDSAMYFCASSLQLSNYGYTFGSGTRLTVV.